The 2 T cell receptor beta chains given below trace back to one sample, sequenced in a study of cytomegalovirus exposure and HLA in healthy donors. Profiling relied on immunoSEQ multiplex PCR, and the TCRdb table lists in-frame clones only, not all of them. The table has around 190,000 clones, around 85% seen once. The specimen sequenced was PBMCs. The receptors derive from a man between 18 and 29 years old in good health and CMV-seropositive.

This clone was recorded many times. Here the CDR3 DNA reads TGTGCCAGCAGCTCCAACAGGGACCTCCGCGAGCAGTACTTC. Encoded protein: CASSSNRDLREQYF. This chain connects TRBV7-9 to TRBJ2-7, with a weak D call TRBD1 (6 bases). V gave up 4 bases and J gave up 6 bases, with 16 bases separating them. This CDR3 has 14 residues. Per the germline V gene, CDR1 is SEHNR and CDR2 is FQNEAQ (reference sequence).

The rearrangement links TRBV5-4 to TRBJ2-7; TRBD1 matches 7 bases. The CDR3 has 13 amino acids. Germline CDR1 is SGHNT and CDR2 is YYREEE (reference sequence). After removal of 4 bases from V and 1 base from J, the junction contained 2 bases not matched to a gene. As DNA, the CDR3 is TGTGCCAGCAGCGGGGACAGTTCCTACGAGCAGTACTTC. This codes for CASSGDSSYEQYF.